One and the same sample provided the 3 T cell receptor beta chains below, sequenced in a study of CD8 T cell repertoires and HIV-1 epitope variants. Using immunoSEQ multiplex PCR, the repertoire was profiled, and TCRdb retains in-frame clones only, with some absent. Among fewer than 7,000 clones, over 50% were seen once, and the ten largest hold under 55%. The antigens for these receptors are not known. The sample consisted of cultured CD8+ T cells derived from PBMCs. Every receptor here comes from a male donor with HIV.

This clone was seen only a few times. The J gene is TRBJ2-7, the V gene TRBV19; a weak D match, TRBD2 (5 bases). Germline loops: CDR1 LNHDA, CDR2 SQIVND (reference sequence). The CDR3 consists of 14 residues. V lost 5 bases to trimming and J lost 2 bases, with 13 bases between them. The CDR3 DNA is TGTGCCAGTAGTTCGAGGGAGACCCCCTACGAGCAGTACTTC. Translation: CASSSRETPYEQYF. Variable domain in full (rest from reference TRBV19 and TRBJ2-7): DGGITQSPKYLFRKEGQNVTLSCEQNLNHDAMYWYRQDPGQGLRLIYYSQIVNDFQKGDIAEGYSVSREKKESFPLTVTSAQKNPTAFYLCASSSRETPYEQYFGPGTRLTVT.

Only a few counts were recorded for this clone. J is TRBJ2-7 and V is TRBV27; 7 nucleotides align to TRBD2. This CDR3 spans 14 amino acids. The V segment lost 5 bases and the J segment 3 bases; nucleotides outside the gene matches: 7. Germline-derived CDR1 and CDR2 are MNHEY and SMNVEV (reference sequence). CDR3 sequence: CASSLRGVDYEQYF. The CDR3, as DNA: TGTGCCAGCAGTCTCCGGGGGGTCGACTACGAGCAGTACTTC.

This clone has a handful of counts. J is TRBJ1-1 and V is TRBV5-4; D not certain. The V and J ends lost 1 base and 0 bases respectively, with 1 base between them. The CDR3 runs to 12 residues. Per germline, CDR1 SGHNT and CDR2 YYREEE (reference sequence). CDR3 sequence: CASSLLNTEAFF. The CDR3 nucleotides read TGTGCCAGCAGCTTGTTGAACACTGAAGCTTTCTTT. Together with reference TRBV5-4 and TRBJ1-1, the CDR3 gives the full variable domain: ETGVTQSPTHLIKTRGQQVTLRCSSQSGHNTVSWYQQALGQGPQFIFQYYREEENGRGNFPPRFSGLQFPNYSSELNVNALELDDSALYLCASSLLNTEAFFGQGTRLTVV.